This T cell receptor beta chain was found in a study of B cell selection in AIRE deficiency. Study-level results: Shared Treg sequences had shorter CDR3s, biased toward rearrangements with few non-templated insertions.

The germline V gene encodes CDR1 LNHNV and CDR2 YYDKDF (reference sequence). Trimming took off 2 bases at V and 7 bases at J, with 18 bases between the two ends. The CDR3 loop spans 15 amino acids. Points on this clone: Its antigen is currently unknown.

CD4+CD127+ cells were sorted as the conventional CD4 T cells. The repertoire was sequenced with immunoSEQ multiplex PCR; TCRdb's copy has only in-frame clones and lacks some. The sample shows 20,000 to 25,000 clones, almost 98% of them seen only once. The rearrangement links TRBV15 to TRBJ2-7; D is unresolved. The sample comprised conventional CD4+ T cells sorted from PBMCs. This TCR was sampled from a human donor with AIRE deficiency. The CDR3 protein is CATSRFIGARKEQYF. CDR3 bases: TGTGCCACCAGCAGATTCATTGGCGCGCGGAAGGAGCAGTACTTC.